This entry features one TCR beta chain sequence. This clonotype was found many times. There is no known antigen for this receptor. Within one base of it there is no much larger clone, and no base qualities were kept. Stable Graves' hyperthyroidism was defined as the absence of progression to ophthalmopathy over 18 months of follow-up. Hyperthyroidism patients were aged 18 to 65 years and newly diagnosed, with disease duration of less than 2 months. Patients with uncontrolled infections, other autoimmune diseases, pregnancy or lactation were excluded. Clinical symptoms, serum thyroxine and TRAb, thyroid ultrasound, and orbital computed tomography formed the basis for the diagnoses. Ficoll-Paque density gradient centrifugation was used to isolate PBMCs from 8.5 to 10 ml of fresh peripheral blood. Trizol reagent was used to extract total RNA, and RNA quality was then checked on an Agilent 2100 Bioanalyzer.

The germline V gene sets CDR1 to MDHEN and CDR2 to SYDVKM. The CDR3 runs 15 amino acids, cysteine and phenylalanine included. Just the 45-base CDR3 DNA is kept, in frame starting at base 1. Here V drops 5 bases and J drops 7 bases, and the junction holds 9 bases not matched to any gene. The TCR beta CDR3 regions were amplified from RNA transcripts. The first round of RT-PCR for the TCR CDR3 was performed with the HTBI primer set and the Qiagen OneStep RT-PCR kit. Libraries were constructed in a second round of multiplex PCR, after which size selection and purification were carried out. The libraries were sequenced on an Illumina HiSeq2000 using paired-end 100 bp reads. Processing in the source paper ran as follows. SOAPnuke was used to process the raw data, removing reads that contained adapters or uncalled bases, had a mean Phred below 15, or lacked an exact match to the constant primer or identifier. COPE v1.2.5 was used to merge high-quality paired reads, and clonotypes were defined as unique nucleotide sequences. Clonotypes were aligned to IMGT TRBV, TRBD and TRBJ reference segments using MiTCR v1.1. The analysis was restricted to V-J combinations with a frequency above 0.0001, which together covered roughly 99% of the repertoires. The TCS score was defined as F50 (clonal expansion) divided by E x V (chaos), with BLOSUM62-based TCRdist calculated between CDR3 peptides within each V-J. Welch's t-statistics and random forest reduced just over 500 V-J features to around 14, which were used in a naive Bayes classifier (R e1071). The public reads were run again by TCRdb, first through fastp at Q25 and then through MiXCR, and only productive beta chains were kept. One record per CDR3 amino acid sequence lists the most common genes and DNA. The V and J calls follow TCRdb's processing rather than the paper's. This sample is represented by 300,000 or so distinct CDR3 sequences; 18% of them were singletons. The ten biggest clones cover approximately 49% of the sample.

The sample belongs to a study of T cells in Graves' hyperthyroidism and ophthalmopathy (dated by TCRdb to about 2019). For context, the study as a whole: Peripheral blood was sampled at the time of initial diagnosis, prior to any treatment. Following sampling, methimazole starting at 30 mg daily was given to hyperthyroidism patients, and high-dose intravenous methylprednisolone was given to ophthalmopathy patients. According to the paper, TCR Vbeta CDR3 sequencing was carried out on approximately 140 peripheral blood samples, which came from 40 to 45 ophthalmopathy, around 75 hyperthyroidism and roughly 17 progressor patients. An independent validation cohort of around 20 hyperthyroidism patients and about 15 patients who later progressed to ophthalmopathy tested prospective prediction of ophthalmopathy. The 90 to 100 discovery patients were randomly divided into training and test sets at a 7:3 ratio. To identify distinguishing TCR V-J signatures, a discovery cohort of 90 to 100 patients was used, comprising 40 to 45 with Graves' ophthalmopathy and 55 to 65 with stable Graves' hyperthyroidism. In addition, the study compared T-cell repertoires in thyroid tissue and in blood from 6 or 7 Graves' hyperthyroidism patients. Results and caveats for the whole study, not just this receptor: In cross-validation, a model built on a 13 V-J signature told ophthalmopathy apart from stable hyperthyroidism with approximately 90% sensitivity and around 83% specificity, and in testing the same model reached 80%/75%. No statistical method was used to fix the sample size in advance, and group allocation was not hidden from the investigators. Blood samples also contained most of the expanded thyroid clonotypes (frequency above 0.001), which suggests that blood repertoires may reflect thyroid immune responses. During validation, the model predicted progression to ophthalmopathy a median of roughly 7.1 months ahead of onset, with approximately 70% sensitivity and about 72% specificity.

Source material: blood. The chain is made from TRBV28 and TRBJ1-4, with 8 junctional bases fitting TRBD1. The source is a woman aged 50 to 60 with Graves' hyperthyroidism. The CDR3 loop reads CASSLYDRGAEKLFF. The DNA sequence is as follows: TGTGCCAGCAGTCTCTACGACAGGGGAGCTGAAAAACTGTTTTTT.